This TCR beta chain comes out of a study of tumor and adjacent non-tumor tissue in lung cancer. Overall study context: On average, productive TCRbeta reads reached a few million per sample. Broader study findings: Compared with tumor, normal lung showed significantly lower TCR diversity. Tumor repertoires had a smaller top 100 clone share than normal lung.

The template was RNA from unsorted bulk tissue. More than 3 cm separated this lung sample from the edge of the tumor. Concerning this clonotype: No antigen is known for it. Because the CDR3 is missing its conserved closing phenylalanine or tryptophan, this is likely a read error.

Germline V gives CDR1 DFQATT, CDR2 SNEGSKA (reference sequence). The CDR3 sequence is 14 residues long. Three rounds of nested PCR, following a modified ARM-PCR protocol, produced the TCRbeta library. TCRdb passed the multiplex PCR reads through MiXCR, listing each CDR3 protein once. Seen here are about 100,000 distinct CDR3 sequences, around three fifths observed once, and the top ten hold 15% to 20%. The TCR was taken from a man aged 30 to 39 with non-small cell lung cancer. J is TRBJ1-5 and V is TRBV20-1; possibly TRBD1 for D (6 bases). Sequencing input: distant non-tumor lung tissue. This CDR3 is CSARAGRGSQSQHL. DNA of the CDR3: TGCAGTGCTAGAGCGGGCAGGGGCAGTCAGTCCCAGCATCTT.